Following are 22 T cell receptor beta chains from one sample sequenced in a study of T cell responses to AZD1222 COVID-19 vaccine. Sequencing was performed with immunoSEQ multiplex PCR; in TCRdb, only in-frame clones are kept and a portion is missing. The table has approximately 150,000 clones, more than 75% seen once. Sequencing was performed on peripheral blood, taken 28 days after the second AZD1222 dose. These receptors were taken from an adult who received the AZD1222 COVID-19 vaccine.

The V gene is TRBV7-9, the J gene TRBJ1-1; TRBD1 might be the D (5 bases). Trimming removed 6 bases from V and 4 bases from J, with 15 bases in between. Germline CDR1 reads SEHNR; CDR2 reads FQNEAQ (reference sequence). The CDR3 has 14 residues. CDR3 loop: CASRAQEGTTEAFF. The CDR3 DNA is TGTGCCAGCAGGGCGCAGGAGGGGACCACTGAAGCTTTCTTT. Together with reference TRBV7-9 and TRBJ1-1, the CDR3 gives the full variable domain: DTGVSQNPRHKITKRGQNVTFRCDPISEHNRLYWYRQTLGQGPEFLTYFQNEAQLEKSRLLSDRFSAERPKGSFSTLEIQRTEQGDSAMYLCASRAQEGTTEAFFGQGTRLTVV.

Concerning this clone: Relative to the germline gene, one junction end is altered; a read error may explain this. V usage is TRBV7-7 and J usage is TRBJ2-2; tentative D call: TRBD2 (6 bases). The CDR3 covers 13 residues. The germline V gene encodes CDR1 SSHAT and CDR2 FNYEAQ (reference sequence). CDR3 loop: CASSLQEGGELFF. In nucleotides, the CDR3 is TGTGCTAGCAGCCTACAGGAGGGCGGGGAGCTGTTTTTT.

J is TRBJ2-7 and V is TRBV12-3 or TRBV12-4, with D hard to call. Trimming took off 4 bases at V and 2 bases at J, with 9 bases between the two ends. CDR3 length: 13 residues. The CDR3 region is CASSYGLTYEQYF. The CDR3 DNA reads TGTGCCAGCAGTTACGGATTAACCTACGAGCAGTACTTC.

There are a few counts of this clone. The rearrangement uses TRBV19 and TRBJ1-2; the D is unclear. Germline V lookup: CDR1 LNHDA, CDR2 SQIVND (reference sequence). The CDR3 runs 14 residues. The germline V and J ends were trimmed by 3 bases and 3 bases, with 11 bases remaining between them. Written as DNA, the CDR3 is TGTGCCAGTAGTATGTTAGAGGGCTACTATGGCTACACCTTC. This sequence encodes CASSMLEGYYGYTF.

CDR3 bases: TGTGCCAGCAGTGGGAGGGCCGATAATTCACCCCTCCACTTT. This codes for CASSGRADNSPLHF. V is TRBV6-4 and J is TRBJ1-6; D gene unclear. The germline CDR1 and CDR2 sequences are MRHNA and SNTAGT. The CDR3 loop spans 14 amino acids. V dropped 4 bases and J dropped 5 bases, with 9 bases sitting between them.

This chain uses TRBV5-6 with TRBJ1-1; unclear D gene. CDR1 and CDR2 from the germline V gene are SGHDT and YYEEEE. Trimming removed 0 bases from V and 10 bases from J, with 16 bases in between. CDR3 length equals 14 residues. CDR3 in DNA: TGTGCCAGCAGCTTGGCCGGACCGGATTGGGTAGCTTTCTTT. Translating gives CASSLAGPDWVAFF.

The genes are TRBV5-1 and TRBJ1-2; D is undetermined. The CDR3 is 18 residues long. Germline-derived CDR1 and CDR2 are SGHRS and YFSETQ. With 3 bases removed from V and 1 base from J, the gap between germline ends came to 22 bases. CDR3 protein: CASSSLAQNLPDNYGYTF. The CDR3 DNA reads as TGCGCCAGCAGCTCACTGGCGCAGAACCTTCCAGATAACTATGGCTACACCTTC.

This chain uses TRBV14 with TRBJ2-3; 10 positions agree with TRBD2. The ends lost 0 bases at V and 2 bases at J; junction bases unmatched: 14. The V gene's germline CDR1 is SGHDN and CDR2 FVKESK. CDR3 size: 20 residues. The CDR3 nucleotides read TGTGCCAGCAGCCAAGATCACCCCCCACTAGCGGGGACTATCACAGATACGCAGTATTTT. It yields the protein CASSQDHPPLAGTITDTQYF.

The CDR3 sequence is CASSAGQAYTEAFF. The CDR3 DNA follows: TGCGCCAGCAGTGCGGGACAGGCCTACACTGAAGCTTTCTTT. The rearrangement links TRBV5-1 to TRBJ1-1, with 8 nucleotides matching TRBD1. CDR1 and CDR2 (germline): SGHRS, YFSETQ. J gave up 3 bases and V 5 bases, and 6 bases lay outside the gene matches. This CDR3 spans 14 amino acids.

The DNA of the CDR3 is TGCGCCAGCAGCCAAGGCGACAGTTTGAACACTGAAGCTTTCTTT. Translating it yields CASSQGDSLNTEAFF. The gene calls are TRBV4-1 and TRBJ1-1, with a tentative D call TRBD1 (5 bases). The V gene's germline CDR1 is MGHRA and CDR2 YSYEKL. The CDR3 totals 15 residues. The V and J ends lost 1 base and 0 bases respectively, with 9 bases between them.

The chain recombines TRBV7-2 with TRBJ1-5; perhaps TRBD1 as D (5 bases). Germline loops: CDR1 SGHTA, CDR2 FQGNSA. The CDR3 loop spans 19 amino acids. V was clipped by 1 base and J by 2 bases, with 21 bases between them. The CDR3, as DNA: TGTGCCAGCAGCTTAGGGTTGGGGGTAGAGCCTCTGGGCAATCAGCCCCAGCATTTT. Amino acid sequence: CASSLGLGVEPLGNQPQHF.

This sequence joins TRBV3-1 (or the pseudogene TRBV3-2) and TRBJ2-3; no clear D. Per germline, CDR1 LGHDT and CDR2 YNNKEL (reference sequence). This CDR3 comprises 15 residues. With 0 bases removed from V and 2 bases from J, the gap between germline ends came to 9 bases. The CDR3 loop reads CASSQDMGYTDTQYF. DNA for the CDR3: TGTGCCAGCAGCCAAGATATGGGGTACACAGATACGCAGTATTTT.

This rearrangement joins TRBV15 to TRBJ1-3, with unresolved D. V was pared by 0 bases and J by 7 bases, with 4 bases between. There are 12 residues in the CDR3. The germline gives CDR1 LNHNV, CDR2 YYDKDF (reference sequence). The CDR3 is CATSRDRNTIYF. CDR3 nucleotide sequence: TGTGCCACCAGCAGAGATCGGAACACCATATATTTT.

This clone was detected a few times. The chain uses TRBV21-1 and TRBJ1-2; the table's D call, TRBD1, was not checked against the DNA. TRBV21-1 is labeled a pseudogene. CDR3 length equals 13 residues. CDR3 amino acids: CARPRQGAYGYTF. The CDR3 DNA sequence: TGTGCCAGGCCTAGACAGGGGGCTTATGGCTACACCTTC.

This clone was recorded only once. The CDR3 nucleotides read TGCGCCAGCAGCTTGCGGACGGCCGGGGGCAATGAGCAGTTCTTC. The encoded protein is CASSLRTAGGNEQFF. The chain is built from TRBV5-1 and TRBJ2-1; D may be TRBD2 (6 bases). The germline CDR1 and CDR2 sequences are SGHRS and YFSETQ. The CDR3 covers 15 residues. Trimming took off 1 base at V and 6 bases at J, with 14 bases between the two ends.

The chain is built from TRBV13 and TRBJ2-2; no firm D call. This CDR3 spans 17 amino acids. V lost 1 base, J lost 2 bases, and 14 bases lay in between. The V gene's germline CDR1 is PRHDT and CDR2 FYEKMQ (reference sequence). The CDR3 loop is CASSLVKLQSNTGELFF. CDR3 bases: TGTGCCAGCAGCTTAGTAAAGCTACAGAGCAACACCGGGGAGCTGTTTTTT.

The chain uses TRBV25-1 and TRBJ1-4, with a tentative D call TRBD1 (5 bases). Germline CDR1 and CDR2: MGHDK and SYGVNS. The V end was cut by 6 bases, the J end by 7 bases, with 18 bases between. The CDR3 has 15 residues. The CDR3 loop reads CASSRGGRGGEKLFF. In DNA form, the CDR3 reads TGTGCCAGCAGCCGTGGGGGGAGAGGAGGTGAAAAACTGTTTTTT.

V and J are TRBV12-3 or TRBV12-4 and TRBJ1-5; D gene unclear. Trimming took off 6 bases at V and 4 bases at J, with 10 bases between the two ends. This CDR3 has 13 amino acids. The CDR3 nucleotides are TGTGCCAGCAGCCAGATCCCTAATCAGCCCCAGCATTTT. It translates to CASSQIPNQPQHF.

This clone was counted a few times. The chain uses TRBV30 and TRBJ1-2; 7 bases map to TRBD1. Germline V lookup: CDR1 GTSNPN, CDR2 SVGIG (reference sequence). The CDR3 consists of 16 residues. V gave up 8 bases and J gave up 7 bases; unmatched junction bases: 22. CDR3 bases: TGTGCCAGCGCGAAAGGGCCAGGGGGAAGGCGGAGTGGCTACACCTTC. The encoded protein is CASAKGPGGRRSGYTF.

The chain uses TRBV2 and TRBJ2-7; possible D gene TRBD2, 6 bases. Germline V CDR1 and CDR2: SNHLY, FYNNEI. V was clipped by 7 bases and J by 6 bases, with 16 bases between them. The CDR3 spans 13 residues. CDR3 coding DNA: TGTGCCAGCAATAATGGAGGGAATGGCGAGCAGTACTTC. It yields the protein CASNNGGNGEQYF.

This rearrangement joins TRBV19 to TRBJ1-4; no definite D call. The CDR3 has 14 amino acids. Germline loops: CDR1 LNHDA, CDR2 SQIVND (reference sequence). Trimming removed 5 bases at V and 4 bases at J, with 11 bases between. CDR3 in amino acids: CASSLRGYNEKLFF. Here the CDR3 DNA reads TGTGCCAGTAGTCTCCGAGGTTATAATGAAAAACTGTTTTTT. The full variable domain, completed using reference TRBV19 and TRBJ1-4, is DGGITQSPKYLFRKEGQNVTLSCEQNLNHDAMYWYRQDPGQGLRLIYYSQIVNDFQKGDIAEGYSVSREKKESFPLTVTSAQKNPTAFYLCASSLRGYNEKLFFGSGTQLSVL.

The chain links TRBV10-3 to TRBJ2-5, with D unresolved. The germline V gene has CDR1 ENHRY and CDR2 SYGVKD. V was pared by 6 bases and J by 4 bases, with 18 bases between. This CDR3 spans 15 amino acids. The CDR3 region is CAIRDPRTTAETQYF. For the CDR3, the DNA is TGTGCCATCAGAGACCCCCGAACTACAGCAGAGACCCAGTACTTC.